There are many counts of the clone carrying this T cell receptor beta chain. This sample stems from a study of cytotoxic CD8 clonotypes in ibrutinib-treated CLL. The wider study: Response was recorded as partial in 24 patients and complete in 2; at median around 68 months, roughly 14 remained remitted and approximately twelve had progressed.

TCRdb's copy holds only in-frame clones and misses some; the assay was immunoSEQ multiplex PCR. The data show 50,000 to 65,000 clones, roughly 57% seen once. Germline V gene data show CDR1 as WSHSY and CDR2 as SAAADI. The V end lost 4 bases, the J end lost 1 base, and 10 bases lay between the germline ends. The CDR3 contains 14 residues. This chain connects TRBV10-2 to TRBJ1-2, with D maybe TRBD1 (6 bases). The receptor was isolated from a human donor with chronic lymphocytic leukemia. The sequenced sample was PBMCs, obtained after 12 months of ibrutinib treatment. The CDR3 protein is CASSGWGRNYGYTF. The CDR3, as DNA: TGCGCCAGCAGTGGTTGGGGGCGTAACTATGGCTACACCTTC.